This is a list of T cell receptor beta chains from one sample in a study of shared clonotypes between healthy human individuals. The data were produced by immunoSEQ multiplex PCR, yet TCRdb's version contains in-frame clones alone and is incomplete. The table includes millions of clones, approximately 94% detected once. Material: naive CD8+ T cells sorted from blood. The origin of the receptors is a man aged 18 to 30 in good health. The CDR3 runs from the conserved cysteine through the conserved F or W. D genes are given only for firm matches. Where a row states a size, it is once, few, many or the class of an expanded clone; other rows omit it.

>TRBJ2-7|TRBV19|-|once
CASSAGTATYEQYF
TGTGCCAGTAGTGCCGGGACGGCCACCTACGAGCAGTACTTC
>TRBJ2-3|TRBV11-3|-|-
CASSMGSPDTQYF
TGTGCCAGCAGCATGGGGTCCCCCGATACGCAGTATTTT
>TRBJ2-7|TRBV2|TRBD1|-
CASQGYRDSLSYEQYF
TGTGCCAGCCAGGGATACCGGGACAGTCTGTCCTACGAGCAGTACTTC
>TRBJ2-4|TRBV7-8|TRBD1|-
CASSSPTGDIQYF
TGTGCCAGCAGTTCTCCAACAGGGGACATTCAGTACTTC
>TRBJ1-3|TRBV27|TRBD1|-
CASGQGTGNTIYF
TGTGCCTCGGGACAGGGGACTGGAAACACCATATATTTT
>TRBJ2-2|TRBV30|TRBD1|-
CAWSRTGLAGELFF
TGTGCCTGGAGTCGGACAGGGTTGGCCGGGGAGCTGTTTTTT
>TRBJ2-3|TRBV7-2|TRBD2|-
CASSLAGTSGTDTQYF
TGTGCCAGCAGCTTAGCGGGGACTAGCGGCACAGATACGCAGTATTTT
>TRBJ2-5|TRBV6-5|TRBD2|-
CASSLGLAGETQYF
TGTGCCAGCAGTTTGGGACTAGCCGGCGAGACCCAGTACTTC
>TRBJ2-7|TRBV19|-|-
CAERSTSGRYEQYF
TGTGCCGAACGTAGTACATCAGGGCGCTACGAGCAGTACTTC
>TRBJ2-7|TRBV7-5|-|-
CARREGCGRSREQYF
TGTGCCAGAAGGGAGGGGTGCGGGAGGTCGAGGGAGCAGTACTTC
>TRBJ1-1|TRBV29-1|-|-
CSVGGESEAFF
TGCAGCGTTGGGGGGGAGAGTGAAGCTTTCTTT
>TRBJ1-2|TRBV29-1|TRBD1|-
CSVYRDRGYGYTF
TGCAGCGTATACCGGGACAGGGGGTATGGCTACACCTTC
>TRBJ1-6|TRBV5-6|-|few
CASSLSGSPLHF
TGTGCCAGCAGCTTGTCTGGTTCACCCCTCCACTTT
>TRBJ2-3|TRBV6-5|-|once
CASRLTALGTDTQYF
TGTGCCAGCAGACTGACGGCTCTTGGCACAGATACGCAGTATTTT
>TRBJ2-7|TRBV6-5|-|few
CASSYSGEAYEQYF
TGTGCCAGCAGTTACTCGGGGGAGGCCTACGAGCAGTACTTC
>TRBJ2-4|TRBV10-3|-|-
CAISEGENIQYF
TGTGCCATCAGTGAGGGGGAAAACATTCAGTACTTC
>TRBJ2-3|TRBV4-1|-|-
CASSLTAPTTDTQYF
TGCGCCAGCAGCCTGACAGCCCCTACAACAGATACGCAGTATTTT
>TRBJ2-2|TRBV11-3|-|-
CASSWGTENTGELFF
TGTGCCAGCAGCTGGGGGACCGAGAACACCGGGGAGCTGTTTTTT
>TRBJ1-2|TRBV28|TRBD1|-
CASSSLTGDYGYTF
TGTGCCAGCAGTTCCCTGACAGGGGACTATGGCTACACCTTC
>TRBJ2-2|TRBV19|TRBD1|-
CASSMGTGVPGELFF
TGTGCCAGTAGTATGGGGACAGGGGTTCCCGGGGAGCTGTTTTTT
>TRBJ2-7|TRBV27|TRBD2|-
CASSFIGGEQYF
TGTGCCAGCAGTTTTATCGGGGGGGAGCAGTACTTC
>TRBJ2-3|TRBV29-1|TRBD2|-
CSVEKRELGNTQYF
TGCAGCGTTGAAAAGCGGGAGCTTGGGAATACGCAGTATTTT
>TRBJ2-3|TRBV7-2|TRBD1|-
CASSLVGQGALDTQYF
TGTGCCAGCAGCTTAGTTGGACAGGGGGCTTTAGATACGCAGTATTTT
>TRBJ2-1|TRBV6-6|-|once
CASSYSLASSYNEQFF
TGTGCCAGCAGTTACTCCCTGGCGAGCTCCTACAATGAGCAGTTCTTC
>TRBJ1-6|TRBV7-9|TRBD1|-
CASSSGTGDSPLHF
TGTGCCAGCAGCTCCGGGACAGGGGATTCACCCCTCCACTTT
>TRBJ2-2|TRBV13|-|-
CASSRLNVANTGELFF
TGTGCCAGCAGCCGATTGAACGTCGCGAACACCGGGGAGCTGTTTTTT
>TRBJ2-7|TRBV28|-|once
CASSFLRSYEQYF
TGTGCCAGCAGTTTCCTCCGCTCCTACGAGCAGTACTTC
>TRBJ1-1|TRBV5-1|-|-
CASSVMNRAFF
TGCGCCAGCAGTGTAATGAACCGGGCTTTCTTT
>TRBJ2-1|TRBV27|TRBD2|-
CASSLLGGLDEQFF
TGTGCCAGCAGTCTCCTGGGGGGGTTGGATGAGCAGTTCTTC
>TRBJ2-1|TRBV4-3|-|-
CASSQDWTSREQFF
TGCGCCAGCAGCCAAGATTGGACGAGCCGTGAGCAGTTCTTC
>TRBJ1-2|TRBV10-3|TRBD1|-
CAISEGQVYGYTF
TGTGCCATCAGTGAGGGACAGGTCTATGGCTACACCTTC
>TRBJ1-2|TRBV11-2|-|-
CASSLDLGIGYTF
TGTGCCAGCAGCTTAGATCTCGGAATTGGCTACACCTTC
>TRBJ2-1|TRBV28|-|-
CASSWTGNEQFF
TGTGCCAGCAGCTGGACGGGCAATGAGCAGTTCTTC
>TRBJ2-3|TRBV9|-|-
CASSVLSYTDTQYF
TGTGCCAGCAGCGTACTGTCATACACAGATACGCAGTATTTT
>TRBJ2-7|TRBV5-6|-|once
CASNPGPVPYEQYF
TGTGCCAGCAACCCCGGCCCGGTCCCCTACGAGCAGTACTTC
>TRBJ2-1|TRBV7-2|TRBD2|-
CASSPIPRTSGYNEQFF
TGTGCCAGCAGCCCAATACCAAGGACTAGCGGATACAATGAGCAGTTCTTC
>TRBJ2-5|TRBV11-2|-|-
CASSLDARGHDQETQYF
TGTGCCAGCAGCTTAGACGCACGCGGGCACGACCAAGAGACCCAGTACTTC
>TRBJ1-1|TRBV30|-|once
CAWSVLGSLDTEAFF
TGTGCCTGGAGTGTTCTGGGCAGTCTAGACACTGAAGCTTTCTTT
>TRBJ2-1|TRBV19|TRBD1|-
CASSMRQGANNEQFF
TGTGCCAGTAGTATGCGTCAGGGGGCGAACAATGAGCAGTTCTTC
>TRBJ2-3|TRBV7-8|TRBD2|-
CASSFSGGDTQYF
TGTGCCAGCAGTTTCTCGGGGGGAGATACGCAGTATTTT
>TRBJ1-2|TRBV6-5|-|-
CASSYDQGAYGYTF
TGTGCCAGCAGTTACGACCAGGGCGCCTATGGCTACACCTTC
>TRBJ2-7|TRBV4-1|-|-
CASSRIHARDRAYEQYF
TGCGCCAGCAGCCGGATACACGCCCGGGACCGCGCCTACGAGCAGTACTTC
>TRBJ2-5|TRBV28|-|-
CASSPRVGTDQETQYF
TGTGCCAGCAGCCCCAGGGTAGGCACCGATCAAGAGACCCAGTACTTC
>TRBJ1-5|TRBV28|-|-
CATEGAPQHF
TGTGCCACCGAAGGAGCGCCCCAGCATTTT
>TRBJ1-1|TRBV2|-|-
CASSEGRVNTEAFF
TGTGCCAGCAGTGAGGGGAGGGTGAACACTGAAGCTTTCTTT
>TRBJ2-1|TRBV11-3|TRBD1|-
CASGDSSYNEQFF
TGTGCCAGCGGGGACAGCTCCTACAATGAGCAGTTCTTC
>TRBJ2-5|TRBV7-2|-|-
CASSLMSRAVQETQYF
TGTGCCAGCAGCTTAATGTCGCGGGCGGTTCAAGAGACCCAGTACTTC
>TRBJ2-7|TRBV4-1|TRBD1|-
CASSQWTGKDEQYF
TGCGCCAGCAGCCAGTGGACAGGGAAGGACGAGCAGTACTTC
>TRBJ2-7|TRBV30|TRBD2|-
CAWSVLAGSSYEQYF
TGTGCCTGGAGTGTACTAGCGGGGAGCTCCTACGAGCAGTACTTC
>TRBJ2-7|TRBV19|TRBD2|-
CASSWISGGSDEQYF
TGTGCCAGTAGTTGGATTAGCGGGGGTAGCGACGAGCAGTACTTC
>TRBJ2-2|TRBV28|-|-
CASSLPGLITGELFF
TGTGCCAGCAGTTTGCCGGGGCTAATCACCGGGGAGCTGTTTTTT
>TRBJ2-5|TRBV11-2|-|-
CASSLDRAGVWETQYF
TGTGCCAGCAGCTTAGATAGGGCAGGAGTTTGGGAGACCCAGTACTTC
>TRBJ1-2|TRBV27|-|-
CASSLQSNYGYTF
TGTGCCAGCAGTTTACAGTCTAACTATGGCTACACCTTC
>TRBJ1-4|TRBV2|-|-
CASRLGAQGEKLFF
TGTGCCAGCCGTCTCGGGGCCCAAGGAGAAAAACTGTTTTTT
>TRBJ2-3|TRBV2|-|-
CASSYWGATDTQYF
TGTGCCAGCAGTTATTGGGGGGCAACAGATACGCAGTATTTT
>TRBJ1-5|TRBV6-5|-|-
CASGPNSQLPQHF
TGTGCCAGCGGACCCAACTCGCAGCTGCCCCAGCATTTT
>TRBJ2-7|TRBV5-6|TRBD1|once
CASSLVTGAYEQYF
TGTGCCAGCAGCTTGGTGACAGGGGCCTACGAGCAGTACTTC